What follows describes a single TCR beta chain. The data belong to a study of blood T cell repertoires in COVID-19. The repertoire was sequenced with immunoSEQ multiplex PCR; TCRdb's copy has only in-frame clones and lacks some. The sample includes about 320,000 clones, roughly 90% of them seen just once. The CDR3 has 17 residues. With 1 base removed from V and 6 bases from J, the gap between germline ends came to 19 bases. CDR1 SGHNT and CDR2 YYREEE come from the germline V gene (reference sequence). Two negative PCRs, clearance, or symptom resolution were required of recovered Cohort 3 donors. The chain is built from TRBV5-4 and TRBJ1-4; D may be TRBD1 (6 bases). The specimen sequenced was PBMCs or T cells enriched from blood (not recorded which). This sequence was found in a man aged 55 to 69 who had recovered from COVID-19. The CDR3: CASSLLPQGQVDEKLFF. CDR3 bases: TGTGCCAGCAGCTTGCTCCCTCAGGGGCAGGTAGATGAAAAACTGTTTTTT.